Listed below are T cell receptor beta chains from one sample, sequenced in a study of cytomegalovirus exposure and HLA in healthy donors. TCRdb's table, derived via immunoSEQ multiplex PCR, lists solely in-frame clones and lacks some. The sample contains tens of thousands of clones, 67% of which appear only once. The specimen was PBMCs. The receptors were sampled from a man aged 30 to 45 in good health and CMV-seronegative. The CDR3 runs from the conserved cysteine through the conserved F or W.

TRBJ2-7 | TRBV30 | CAWSARSGSYEQYF
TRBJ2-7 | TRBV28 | CASSPLSLAPLSYEQYF
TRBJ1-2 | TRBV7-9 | CASSSRIQGYTF
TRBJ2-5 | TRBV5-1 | CASSVGTGPQETQYF
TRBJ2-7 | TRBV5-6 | CASSLGTDSSILYF
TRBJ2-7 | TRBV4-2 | CASSMRDSSYEQYF
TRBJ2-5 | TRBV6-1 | CASSETQGIGETQYF
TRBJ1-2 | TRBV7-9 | CASSEAGSGDGYTF
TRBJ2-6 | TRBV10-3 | CAISGTVLPNVLTF
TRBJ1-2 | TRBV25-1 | CASSTYNGEGANYGYTF
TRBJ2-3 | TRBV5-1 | CASSIQGEGTDTQYF
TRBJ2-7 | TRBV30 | CAWGTGIGAYEQYF
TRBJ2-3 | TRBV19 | CASSISVGLATDTQYF
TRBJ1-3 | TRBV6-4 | CASSEQGGSGNTIYF
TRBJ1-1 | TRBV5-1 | CASSLGESEAFF
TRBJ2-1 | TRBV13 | CASSLGKQGGNEQFF
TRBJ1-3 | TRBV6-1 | CASRPGSSGNTIYF
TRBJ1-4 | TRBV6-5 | CASTGTADWEKLFF
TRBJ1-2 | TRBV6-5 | CASSRDRHYGYTF
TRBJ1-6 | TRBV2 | CASSFFTGGYSPLHF
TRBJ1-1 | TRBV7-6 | CASSFDADSTEAFF
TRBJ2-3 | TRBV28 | CASSFPSGTGDTQYF
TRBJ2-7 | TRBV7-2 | CASSLKRYEQYF
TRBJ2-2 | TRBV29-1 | CSVGGGVRDRAVVTGELFF
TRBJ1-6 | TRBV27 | CASSLTGTVYNSPLHF
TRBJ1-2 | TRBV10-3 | CAHEGAAVSYGYTF
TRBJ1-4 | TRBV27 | CASSPRQGREKLFF
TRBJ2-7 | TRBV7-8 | CASSRPSSGYEQYF
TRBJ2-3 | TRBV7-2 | CASSLAEGKGSQYF
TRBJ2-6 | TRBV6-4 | CASSNSGEGANVLTF
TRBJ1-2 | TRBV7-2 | CASSKVGGDGYTF
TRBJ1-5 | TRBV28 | CASSFLVVGRGRYSNQPQHF
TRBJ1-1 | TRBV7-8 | CASSFGTGIGAFF
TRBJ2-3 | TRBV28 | CAIQTSANGDTQYF
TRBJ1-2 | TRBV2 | CACSEARNGREGGYTF